This entry concerns a single T cell receptor (beta chain). The antigen is undetermined. Naive CD8 cells were CD45RO-negative, positively selected for CCR7, excluding terminally differentiated effector memory CD45RA+ cells. Every one of the donors was a Caucasian adult that lived in Nashville, Tennessee. This record belongs to a study of shared clonotypes between healthy human individuals. Study background: Used for every donor were three CD4 naive, three CD4 memory, two CD8 naive and one CD8 memory plate. Points from the study as a whole: Across several donors, naive CD4 shared roughly 5.2%, naive CD8 under 4%, memory CD4 2% to 2.5%, memory CD8 more than 0.35%.

In the authors' workflow: In the immunoSEQ data, sequences were junction-only and lacked quality scores, so filtering differed. Profiling relied on immunoSEQ multiplex PCR, and the TCRdb table lists in-frame clones only, not all of them. The D gene and trimming were derived from the DNA, and the V and J assignments and clone size from that table. The sample holds hundreds of thousands of clones, 95% seen once. In germline, CDR1 is WSHSY, CDR2 SAAADI. The CDR3 length is 14 residues. The V end lost 3 bases, the J end lost 2 bases, and 10 bases lay between the germline ends. The sample was naive CD8+ T cells sorted from blood. The genes are TRBV10-2 and TRBJ1-2; D gene ambiguous. The receptor's source is a woman aged 25 to 39 in good health. The CDR3 bases are TGCGCCAGCAGTGATGGGCTGTCAAACTATGGCTACACCTTC. It specifies CASSDGLSNYGYTF.